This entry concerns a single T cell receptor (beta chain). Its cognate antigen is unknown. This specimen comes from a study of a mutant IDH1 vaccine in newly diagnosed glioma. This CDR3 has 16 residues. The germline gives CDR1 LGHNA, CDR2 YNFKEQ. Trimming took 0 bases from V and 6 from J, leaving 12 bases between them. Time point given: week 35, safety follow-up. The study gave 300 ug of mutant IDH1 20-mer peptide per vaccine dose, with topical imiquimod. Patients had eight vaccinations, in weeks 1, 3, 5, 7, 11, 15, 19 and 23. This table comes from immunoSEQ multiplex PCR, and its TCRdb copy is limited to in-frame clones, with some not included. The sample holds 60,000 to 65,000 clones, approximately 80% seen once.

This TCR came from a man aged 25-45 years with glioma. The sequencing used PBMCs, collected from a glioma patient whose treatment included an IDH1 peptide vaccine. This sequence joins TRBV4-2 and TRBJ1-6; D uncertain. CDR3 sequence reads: CASSQDYRGANSPLHF. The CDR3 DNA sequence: TGTGCCAGCAGCCAAGATTATCGGGGAGCTAATTCACCCCTCCACTTT.